The text below deals with one T cell receptor beta chain. The J segment lost 5 bases and the V segment lost 0 bases, leaving 4 bases of the junction unmatched. This CDR3 is 16 amino acids long. Germline CDR1 SNHLY, CDR2 FYNNEI. The sample belongs to a study of blood T cell repertoires in COVID-19. The overall study: Donors in the United States, Italy and Spain gave samples during acute or convalescent COVID-19. PBMCs, B-cell-depleted T cells, or T cells were the source of the cDNA or gDNA that made up the material.

Per the original data handling: Estimation of nucleated cell counts relied on the amplification of reference gene primers. Repertoires were generated with immunoSEQ multiplex PCR, while TCRdb's copy carries only in-frame clones and drops some. V and J calls and clone size follow that table, whereas D and trimming were derived from the DNA. The table has roughly 130,000 clones, around 80% seen once; the top ten hold around 13%. Specimen: peripheral blood. The sequence was obtained from an elderly man with acute or convalescent COVID-19. The chain couples TRBV2 to TRBJ2-5; 12 bases agree with TRBD2. The CDR3 is CASSEALAGGRETQYF. Written as DNA, the CDR3 is TGTGCCAGCAGTGAAGCACTAGCGGGGGGTAGGGAGACCCAGTACTTC. Variable domain in full (rest from reference TRBV2 and TRBJ2-5): EPEVTQTPSHQVTQMGQEVILRCVPISNHLYFYWYRQILGQKVEFLVSFYNNEISEKSEIFDDQFSVERPDGSNFTLKIRSTKLEDSAMYFCASSEALAGGRETQYFGPGTRLLVL.